The 18 T cell receptor beta chains below all came from one sample that was sequenced in a study of T cell repertoires in cytomegalovirus infection. MiXCR was run by TCRdb on the reads, yielding one entry per CDR3 protein. The sample consists of 650,000 to 900,000 distinct CDR3 sequences, over 25% of them appearing once. These TCRs' antigens remain unknown. The specimen comprised cultured CD8+ T cells from PBMCs, sampled from culture after CMV antigen stimulation. These receptors were collected from a human donor in good health (CMV status not recorded). Some clones in this sample may be carry-over from other donors' samples.

The chain combines TRBV27 with TRBJ2-2; TRBD2 matches at 7 bases. CDR3 length: 12 residues. Germline CDR1 reads MNHEY; CDR2 reads SMNVEV (reference sequence). The V segment lost 8 bases and the J segment 7 bases; nucleotides outside the gene matches: 4. The DNA for the CDR3 is TGTGCCAGCGGGAGGGTTAGCGGGGAGCTGTTTTTT. Residues: CASGRVSGELFF.

The V call is TRBV27, the J call TRBJ2-1; D ambiguous. This CDR3 has 16 amino acids. Trimming pared 5 bases from V and 0 bases from J, leaving 14 bases between. CDR1 is MNHEY, CDR2 SMNVEV, per germline (reference sequence). The CDR3 region is CASSAYARSSYNEQFF. The CDR3 DNA sequence: TGTGCCAGCAGTGCCTACGCCAGGAGCTCCTACAATGAGCAGTTCTTC.

This clonotype was seen only a few times. Its ends do not fully match the called genes, so a read error is possible. CDR3 region: CVSSISVRTSSYNSPLHF. The CDR3 DNA is TGTGTCAGTAGTATCTCGGTCCGAACGAGCTCCTATAATTCACCCCTCCACTTT. The V gene is TRBV19, the J gene TRBJ1-6; D is unresolved. Germline V gene sequence: CDR1 LNHDA, CDR2 SQIVND (reference sequence). The CDR3 loop spans 18 amino acids.

This clonotype was seen repeatedly, ten times or more. The DNA of the CDR3 is TGTGCCAGCAGCTCCGGGGTAGCGGGGGGTGCCTACAATGAGCAGTTCTTC. Translation: CASSSGVAGGAYNEQFF. V is TRBV7-6 and J is TRBJ2-1; 10 bases align to TRBD2. This CDR3 is built from 17 residues. Trimming cost V 4 bases and J 2 bases; bases outside gene matches: 8. In germline, CDR1 is SGHVS, CDR2 FNYEAQ.

This clonotype was seen only a few times. The chain is built from TRBV6-5 and TRBJ2-3; 8 bases are a match to TRBD2. Germline CDR1 MNHEY, CDR2 SVGAGI. Trimming removed 2 bases from V and 4 bases from J; junction bases left unmatched: 5. The CDR3 has 15 residues. The CDR3: CASSYVGGASDTQYF. Here the CDR3 DNA reads TGTGCCAGCAGTTACGTCGGGGGGGCGTCAGATACGCAGTATTTT.

The V call is TRBV5-6, the J call TRBJ2-6, with 8 bases identical to TRBD1. The CDR3 has 18 residues. Germline CDR1 is SGHDT and CDR2 is YYEEEE. J gave up 0 bases and V 4 bases, and 9 bases lay outside the gene matches. CDR3 DNA: TGTGCCAGCAGCCTACCGGGACAGGTGCTCTCTGGGGCCAACGTCCTGACTTTC. This sequence encodes CASSLPGQVLSGANVLTF.

The chain couples TRBV7-8 to TRBJ2-5; TRBD2 matches 8 bases. The germline V gene encodes CDR1 SGHVS and CDR2 FQNEAQ. V dropped 4 bases and J dropped 5; count of bases not matched to a gene: 6. The CDR3 contains 14 residues. CDR3 coding DNA: TGTGCCAGCAGCTCCGGGACTAGGGGGGAGACCCAGTACTTC. Amino acid sequence: CASSSGTRGETQYF.

The CDR3 bases are TGTGCCACCAGTGATCTGCCTAGCGGGGGGCCCTACAATGAGCAGTTCTTC. This translates into CATSDLPSGGPYNEQFF. This rearrangement joins TRBV24-1 to TRBJ2-1, with 11 bases fitting TRBD2. Germline V gene data show CDR1 as KGHDR and CDR2 as SFDVKD. This CDR3 has 17 amino acids. Trimming cost V 3 bases and J 2 bases; bases outside gene matches: 5.

This clonotype showed up just a few times. This chain links TRBV7-6 with TRBJ1-5, with D unclear. CDR3 size: 12 residues. From germline, CDR1 is SGHVS and CDR2 FNYEAQ. V was shortened by 5 bases and J by 9 bases, with 11 bases between the two germline ends. CDR3 in amino acids: CASSIDEPPQHF. The DNA for the CDR3 is TGTGCCAGCAGCATAGACGAACCGCCCCAGCATTTT.

The chain is built from TRBV6-6 and TRBJ1-1; 7 bases agree with TRBD1. With V trimmed by 5 bases and J by 3 bases, 6 bases remained unmatched. This CDR3 is built from 14 residues. Germline V gives CDR1 MNHNY, CDR2 SVGAGI (reference sequence). In nucleotides, the CDR3 is TGTGCCAGCAGTCAGGGACAGCGGGACACTGAAGCTTTCTTT. It encodes CASSQGQRDTEAFF.

V usage is TRBV28 and J usage is TRBJ2-3; maybe TRBD2 (5 bases). CDR1 is MDHEN and CDR2 is SYDVKM in the germline V gene. The CDR3 loop spans 16 amino acids. The V and J ends lost 3 bases and 5 bases respectively, with 18 bases between them. CDR3 protein: CASSFRDSPPQDTQYF. CDR3 sequence (DNA): TGTGCCAGCAGTTTCCGGGATTCTCCTCCTCAAGATACGCAGTATTTT.

This clonotype has a handful of counts. The V and J genes are TRBV4-1 and TRBJ1-5, with D maybe TRBD1 (5 bases). Trimming took off 1 base at V and 7 bases at J, with 8 bases between the two ends. The CDR3 spans 13 residues. The germline gives CDR1 MGHRA, CDR2 YSYEKL. The CDR3 coding sequence is TGCGCCAGCAGCCAAGTGCAGGGCCAGCCCCAGCATTTT. Translating gives CASSQVQGQPQHF.

A remark on this clonotype: A junction end diverges from the germline sequence, so it may reflect a read error. The V gene is TRBV6-6, the J gene TRBJ1-3; D is undetermined. CDR1 MNHNY and CDR2 SVGAGI come from the germline V gene (reference sequence). The CDR3 runs 13 residues. This CDR3 reads CTSTPGDGNTIYF. The CDR3 bases are TGTACCAGCACCCCCGGAGACGGAAACACCATATATTTT.

A note on this clonotype: One end of the junction varies from germline; a read error may be responsible. The chain has TRBV6-5 and TRBJ1-3; no clear D. The germline V gene has CDR1 MNHEY and CDR2 SVGAGI. The CDR3 sequence is 14 residues long. In DNA, the CDR3 is TGTGCCAGCAGTTACTCTCAGTCTGGAAACATCATATATTTT. It encodes CASSYSQSGNIIYF.

This clonotype was observed a handful of times. V is TRBV5-1 and J is TRBJ1-6, with D unresolved. The CDR3 runs to 16 residues. V dropped 4 bases and J dropped 6 bases, with 17 bases sitting between them. CDR1 and CDR2 (germline): SGHRS, YFSETQ. CDR3 in DNA: TGCGCCAGCAGCCCAACATTAATAGCCGGTAATTCACCCCTCCACTTT. It specifies CASSPTLIAGNSPLHF. Filled out from reference TRBV5-1 and TRBJ1-6, the complete variable domain reads KAGVTQTPRYLIKTRGQQVTLSCSPISGHRSVSWYQQTPGQGLQFLFEYFSETQRNKGNFPGRFSGRQFSNSRSEMNVSTLELGDSALYLCASSPTLIAGNSPLHFGNGTRLTVT.

The CDR3 coding sequence is TGCGCCAGCAGCCAGTTCCTAGAATCGGATGGCTACACCTTC. Translated: CASSQFLESDGYTF. The chain links TRBV4-1 to TRBJ1-2, with no clear D. The V and J ends lost 3 bases and 6 bases respectively, with 14 bases between them. This CDR3 contains 14 residues. Per the germline V gene, CDR1 is MGHRA and CDR2 is YSYEKL.

A few counts support this clonotype. This chain joins TRBV15 and TRBJ1-1, with D perhaps TRBD1 (6 bases). The CDR3 contains 14 residues. The V gene's germline CDR1 is LNHNV and CDR2 YYDKDF (reference sequence). V was clipped by 3 bases and J by 6 bases, with 14 bases between them. In nucleotides, the CDR3 is TGTGCCACCAGCAGGCTCGGCAGGGGCGCTGAAGCTTTCTTT. Protein sequence: CATSRLGRGAEAFF.

In its sample, this clonotype was seen many times. The J gene is TRBJ1-2, the V gene TRBV7-9; maybe TRBD1 (5 bases). The CDR3 consists of 14 residues. Germline lookup yields CDR1 SEHNR and CDR2 FQNEAQ (reference sequence). V lost 3 bases to trimming and J lost 2 bases, with 10 bases between them. The CDR3 DNA follows: TGTGCCAGCAGCTTGGGGGACTTGAACTATGGCTACACCTTC. It yields the protein CASSLGDLNYGYTF.